Each of the 27 T cell receptor beta chains below was sequenced from the same sample in a study of control samples from healthy donors and cancer patients. The protocol was immunoSEQ multiplex PCR, while the TCRdb copy is restricted to in-frame clones and leaves out a portion. The sample shows 110,000 to 150,000 clones, around 85% of them seen only once. Sequencing was carried out using blood. Receptors were obtained from a woman in her twenties or thirties in good health.

V gene TRBV28 combines with J gene TRBJ1-1; TRBD1 agrees at 7 bases. This CDR3 has 14 amino acids. V was pared by 6 bases and J by 1 base, with 5 bases of the junction left unmatched. Germline assignment: CDR1 MDHEN and CDR2 SYDVKM. The CDR3 loop is CASRTRTGNTEAFF. The CDR3 DNA is TGTGCCAGCAGAACACGGACAGGGAACACTGAAGCTTTCTTT. The variable domain in full, with the rest retrieved from reference TRBV28 and TRBJ1-1, is DVKVTQSSRYLVKRTGEKVFLECVQDMDHENMFWYRQDPGLGLRLIYFSYDVKMKEKGDIPEGYSVSREKKERFSLILESASTNQTSMYLCASRTRTGNTEAFFGQGTRLTVV.

This clone appeared a single time. The V call is TRBV27, the J call TRBJ2-2, with no clear D. The CDR3 is 12 residues long. The ends were cut back, 5 bases at V and 3 bases at J, with 4 bases in the middle. Germline lookup yields CDR1 MNHEY and CDR2 SMNVEV (reference sequence). This CDR3 is CASSLYTGELFF. The CDR3 DNA is TGTGCCAGCAGTCTTTACACCGGGGAGCTGTTTTTT.

The gene calls are TRBV12-3 or TRBV12-4 and TRBJ2-7; D ambiguous. V shed 1 base and J shed 5 bases, with 9 bases lying between them. The CDR3 covers 13 residues. CDR3 sequence: CASSLGSRDEQYF. The CDR3 nucleotides read TGTGCCAGCAGTTTAGGGTCCCGAGACGAGCAGTACTTC.

The chain employs TRBV6-1 and TRBJ2-5, with unresolved D. CDR1 and CDR2 from the germline V gene are MNHNS and SASEGT. The CDR3 has 14 amino acids. Trimming left V 7 bases short and J 4 bases short, with 16 bases between. CDR3: CASKGTGVGETQYF. The CDR3 coding sequence is TGTGCCAGCAAGGGCACCGGAGTTGGAGAGACCCAGTACTTC.

The V gene is TRBV11-2, the J gene TRBJ1-5; D is ambiguous. Germline V gene sequence: CDR1 SGHAT, CDR2 FQNNGV. CDR3 length equals 14 residues. Trimming took off 5 bases at V and 5 bases at J, with 13 bases between the two ends. The CDR3 protein is CASSPLLGDQPQHF. DNA of the CDR3: TGTGCCAGCAGCCCCCTTTTGGGCGATCAGCCCCAGCATTTT.

V gene TRBV6-5 combines with J gene TRBJ2-5, with a tentative D call TRBD2 (7 bases). The CDR3 totals 16 residues. The germline gives CDR1 MNHEY, CDR2 SVGAGI. With 0 bases removed from V and 4 bases from J, the gap between germline ends came to 15 bases. In nucleotides, the CDR3 is TGTGCCAGCAGTTACTCGATTGGGGGGGCCCCAGAGACCCAGTACTTC. Its protein is CASSYSIGGAPETQYF.

This clone was picked up a small number of times. The chain employs TRBV3-1 (or the pseudogene TRBV3-2) and TRBJ2-3; the D gene could be TRBD1 or TRBD2 (7 bases each). V lost 6 bases and J 3 bases, leaving 22 bases between the germline ends. The CDR3 length is 17 residues. Per germline, CDR1 LGHDT and CDR2 YNNKEL (reference sequence). The DNA of the CDR3 is TGTGCCAGCAGTTCCTACAGGGGAGGGATCGGGACAGATACGCAGTATTTT. This translates into CASSSYRGGIGTDTQYF.

The J gene is TRBJ1-2, the V gene TRBV7-2, with D tentatively TRBD1 (6 bases). Germline-derived CDR1 and CDR2 are SGHTA and FQGNSA. The CDR3 sequence is 14 residues long. Trimming stripped 2 bases from V and 5 bases from J, with 12 bases between. The CDR3 coding sequence is TGTGCCAGCAGCTTACGGGGGGCTGGATATGGCTACACCTTC. Its translation is CASSLRGAGYGYTF.

A remark on this clone: Other DNA sequences within the sample encode an identical CDR3. V is TRBV7-3 and J is TRBJ2-2; 15 bases map to TRBD2. The junction had 3 bases not matched to a gene; V was cut back by 5 bases and J by 5 bases. CDR1 SGHTA and CDR2 FQGTGA come from the germline V gene. This CDR3 region has 16 residues. The CDR3 here is CASSLGLAGGTGELFF. DNA of the CDR3: TGTGCCAGCAGCCTAGGACTAGCGGGAGGGACCGGGGAGCTGTTTTTT.

The chain has TRBV30 and TRBJ1-2; D remains ambiguous. From germline, CDR1 is GTSNPN and CDR2 SVGIG (reference sequence). This CDR3 is built from 12 residues. The ends were cut back, 4 bases at V and 6 bases at J, with 12 bases in the middle. The CDR3 sequence is CAWNGVADGYTF. CDR3 coding DNA: TGTGCCTGGAACGGGGTGGCGGATGGCTACACCTTC.

The gene calls are TRBV19 and TRBJ1-1; tentative D call: TRBD1 (5 bases). This CDR3 is 13 amino acids long. V was pared by 3 bases and J by 6 bases, with 11 bases between. Germline V gene lookup returns CDR1 LNHDA and CDR2 SQIVND (reference sequence). CDR3 nucleotides: TGTGCCAGTAGTATTCAGGGTGATTCTGAAGCTTTCTTT. Residues: CASSIQGDSEAFF.

The rearrangement uses TRBV7-9 and TRBJ2-3; 7 nucleotides agree with TRBD2. CDR3 size: 15 residues. Germline CDR1 and CDR2: SEHNR and FQNEAQ (reference sequence). V shed 4 bases, J shed 1 base, and the junction held 5 bases outside the gene matches. The CDR3, as DNA: TGTGCCAGCAGCTCTTCTAGCGGTGGCACAGATACGCAGTATTTT. This sequence encodes CASSSSSGGTDTQYF. Using reference TRBV7-9 and TRBJ2-3 for the parts outside the CDR3, the full variable domain is DTGVSQNPRHKITKRGQNVTFRCDPISEHNRLYWYRQTLGQGPEFLTYFQNEAQLEKSRLLSDRFSAERPKGSFSTLEIQRTEQGDSAMYLCASSSSSGGTDTQYFGPGTRLTVL.

The rearrangement links TRBV29-1 to TRBJ1-2; TRBD1 is a possible D gene (5 bases). Deletions cut 4 bases from V and 6 bases from J, with 12 bases between. The CDR3 runs to 12 residues. Germline CDR1 SQVTM, CDR2 ANQGSEA. CDR3 sequence (DNA): TGCAGCGTTGTGTTAAGGGGACATGGCTACACCTTC. Translation: CSVVLRGHGYTF.

This rearrangement joins TRBV11-2 to TRBJ2-7; 7 bases align to TRBD2. The germline V gene has CDR1 SGHAT and CDR2 FQNNGV. The CDR3 runs 16 residues. The ends lost 7 bases at V and 7 bases at J; junction bases unmatched: 19. CDR3 in DNA: TGTGCCAGCACCTTGGCGGGCGGGCTAGCGGAGGGGGAGCAGTACTTC. Its protein product is CASTLAGGLAEGEQYF.

The gene calls are TRBV6-6 and TRBJ1-2; possibly TRBD1 for D (5 bases). CDR3 length: 14 amino acids. V lost 3 bases and J 7 bases, leaving 15 bases between the germline ends. In germline, CDR1 is MNHNY, CDR2 SVGAGI (reference sequence). This CDR3 reads CASSYVGESGGYTF. CDR3 in DNA: TGTGCCAGCAGTTATGTGGGGGAATCGGGTGGCTACACCTTC.

V usage is TRBV29-1 and J usage is TRBJ2-7, with 7 bases identical to TRBD2. The CDR3 sequence is 14 residues long. V lost 2 bases to trimming and J lost 3 bases; unmatched junction nucleotides: 7. The germline V gene has CDR1 SQVTM and CDR2 ANQGSEA. The CDR3 loop is CSVEPLPGGYEQYF. The CDR3, as DNA: TGCAGCGTTGAACCACTCCCGGGGGGCTACGAGCAGTACTTC.

This clone was recorded only once. The chain is built from TRBV13 and TRBJ1-3; D is possibly TRBD1 (6 bases). This CDR3 comprises 14 residues. Germline CDR1 is PRHDT and CDR2 is FYEKMQ (reference sequence). V was cut by 6 bases and J by 2 bases, with 11 bases left in between. This CDR3 is CASSRGAPGNTIYF. In DNA, the CDR3 is TGTGCCAGCAGTAGGGGGGCCCCTGGAAACACCATATATTTT.

The chain joins TRBV3-1 (or the pseudogene TRBV3-2) to TRBJ2-3; D is perhaps TRBD2 (6 bases). The CDR3 is made up of 15 amino acids. CDR1 is LGHDT, CDR2 YNNKEL, per germline (reference sequence). Trimming pared 0 bases from V and 9 bases from J, leaving 16 bases between. CDR3 residues: CASSQDLGRGDTQYF. The CDR3 coding sequence is TGTGCCAGCAGCCAAGACTTAGGGCGGGGTGACACGCAGTATTTT.

This rearrangement joins TRBV6-6 to TRBJ1-3; D gene uncertain. CDR3 length: 15 amino acids. Germline V gives CDR1 MNHNY, CDR2 SVGAGI (reference sequence). V gave up 6 bases and J gave up 0 bases, with 12 bases separating them. In DNA form, the CDR3 reads TGTGCCAGCAGACCCAGGACTGGCTCTGGAAACACCATATATTTT. This translates into CASRPRTGSGNTIYF.

V usage is TRBV6-5 and J usage is TRBJ2-7; no clear D. CDR1 and CDR2 (germline): MNHEY, SVGAGI. This CDR3 is built from 11 residues. Trimming took 6 bases from V and 6 from J, leaving 9 bases between them. DNA for the CDR3: TGTGCCAGCAGGGAGACAAGCGAGCAGTACTTC. Its protein product is CASRETSEQYF.

The CDR3 nucleotides are TGTGCCAGCAGTTTGAAGTCAGTCACTGAAGCTTTCTTT. The encoded protein is CASSLKSVTEAFF. The chain couples TRBV12-3 or TRBV12-4 to TRBJ1-1; D remains unclear. This CDR3 has 13 residues. V lost 3 bases and J 4 bases, leaving 9 bases between the germline ends.

This clone has just a few counts. The chain uses TRBV5-4 and TRBJ1-1; D is perhaps TRBD1 (6 bases). Germline V CDR1 and CDR2: SGHNT, YYREEE (reference sequence). Trimming pared 4 bases from V and 3 bases from J, leaving 16 bases between. The CDR3 totals 15 residues. As DNA, the CDR3 is TGTGCCAGCAGCCCCCCGGGGGGGGCCTACACTGAAGCTTTCTTT. Protein: CASSPPGGAYTEAFF.

The chain couples TRBV23-1 to TRBJ1-5; D might be TRBD1 (6 bases). TRBV23-1 is given ORF status, its function remaining uncertain. The CDR3 sequence is 19 residues long. Trimming cost V 6 bases and J 6 bases, with 30 bases left between them. This chain's CDR3 is CASRASPGHGRAGVQPQHF. CDR3 in DNA: TGCGCCAGCAGGGCATCACCGGGACACGGCCGGGCGGGTGTTCAGCCCCAGCATTTT.

This clone was picked up a small number of times. The genes are TRBV29-1 and TRBJ1-5; D unclear. CDR1 is SQVTM, CDR2 ANQGSEA, per germline. Between the trimmed V and J ends, which lost 4 bases and 2 bases, there was a span of 6 bases. The CDR3 extends over 12 amino acids. The CDR3 protein is CSVGWGNQPQHF. The CDR3 DNA follows: TGCAGCGTTGGTTGGGGCAATCAGCCCCAGCATTTT. Filled out from reference TRBV29-1 and TRBJ1-5, the complete variable domain reads SAVISQKPSRDICQRGTSLTIQCQVDSQVTMMFWYRQQPGQSLTLIATANQGSEATYESGFVIDKFPISRPNLTFSTLTVSNMSPEDSSIYLCSVGWGNQPQHFGDGTRLSIL.

This clone was seen more than once but under ten times. V gene TRBV3-1 (or the pseudogene TRBV3-2) combines with J gene TRBJ1-2; 7 bases are shared with TRBD1. The germline V gene encodes CDR1 LGHDT and CDR2 YNNKEL (reference sequence). The V gene end was trimmed by 1 base and the J gene end by 10 bases; junction bases not matched to a gene: 6. This CDR3 is 13 amino acids long. As DNA, the CDR3 is TGTGCCAGCAGCCAAGTCCGACAGGGAGACTACACCTTC. The encoded protein is CASSQVRQGDYTF.

The chain uses TRBV5-4 and TRBJ2-1; TRBD2 matches at 7 bases. Germline V CDR1 and CDR2: SGHNT, YYREEE (reference sequence). V lost 2 bases, J lost 8 bases, and 1 base stayed unmatched. This CDR3 comprises 12 residues. CDR3 loop: CASSFLADEQFF. CDR3 DNA sequence: TGTGCCAGCAGCTTCCTAGCGGATGAGCAGTTCTTC. The whole variable domain, remainder taken from reference TRBV5-4 and TRBJ2-1, is ETGVTQSPTHLIKTRGQQVTLRCSSQSGHNTVSWYQQALGQGPQFIFQYYREEENGRGNFPPRFSGLQFPNYSSELNVNALELDDSALYLCASSFLADEQFFGPGTRLTVL.

The chain is built from TRBV7-9 and TRBJ2-3; TRBD1 agrees at 8 bases. Germline trimming cut 7 bases from V and 5 bases from J; bases unmatched to any gene: 8. In germline, CDR1 is SEHNR, CDR2 FQNEAQ (reference sequence). The CDR3 has 14 amino acids. In DNA, the CDR3 is TGTGCCAGCATCCCGACAGGGGCCGAAGATACGCAGTATTTT. Translated, it gives CASIPTGAEDTQYF.